This passage covers 28 T cell receptor beta chains from one sample sequenced in a study of neurological immune-mediated disorders. TCRdb redid the calling of the 5' RACE reads with MiXCR, one entry per CDR3 protein. Among 40,000 to 55,000 distinct CDR3 sequences, 10% were seen once, and the ten largest hold around 20%. The specimen was PBMCs. Source of these receptors: a woman in her forties with HTLV-1-associated myelopathy (HAM/TSP).

In this sample, this clonotype turned up many times. The chain carries TRBV4-1 and TRBJ1-1; D remains unclear. The CDR3 runs 18 residues. CDR1 and CDR2 from the germline V gene are MGHRA and YSYEKL. Trimming removed 8 bases at V and 1 base at J, with 26 bases between. CDR3 residues: CASVPSRVRERGNTEAFF. In DNA, the CDR3 is TGCGCCAGCGTGCCAAGTAGGGTCCGGGAGCGGGGGAACACTGAAGCTTTCTTT.

In this sample, this clonotype turned up many times. The chain has TRBV5-1 and TRBJ2-4; D call uncertain. Trimming pared 5 bases from V and 1 base from J, leaving 4 bases between. The V gene's germline CDR1 is SGHRS and CDR2 YFSETQ. The CDR3 consists of 12 residues. The chain's CDR3 is CASRRAKNIQYF. The CDR3 nucleotides read TGCGCCAGCAGGCGGGCCAAAAACATTCAGTACTTC.

This clonotype was recorded many times. V gene TRBV3-1 combines with J gene TRBJ1-6; D is unclear. The CDR3 is made up of 15 amino acids. The V gene's germline CDR1 is LGHDT and CDR2 YNNKEL (reference sequence). V lost 4 bases, J lost 7 bases, and 14 bases lay in between. This CDR3 reads CASSPGRAPNSPLHF. DNA of the CDR3: TGTGCCAGCAGCCCGGGCCGAGCCCCGAATTCACCCCTCCACTTT. Using reference TRBV3-1 and TRBJ1-6 for the parts outside the CDR3, the full variable domain is DTAVSQTPKYLVTQMGNDKSIKCEQNLGHDTMYWYKQDSKKFLKIMFSYNNKELIINETVPNRFSPKSPDKAHLNLHINSLELGDSAVYFCASSPGRAPNSPLHFGNGTRLTVT.

This clonotype was found once. The chain couples TRBV14 to TRBJ2-1; D might be TRBD2 (7 bases). Per the germline V gene, CDR1 is SGHDN and CDR2 is FVKESK. CDR3 size: 15 residues. V was shortened by 4 bases and J by 5 bases, with 15 bases between the two germline ends. DNA for the CDR3: TGTGCCAGCAGCCTATCGGGGCGGGGGCACAATGAGCAGTTCTTC. Translated: CASSLSGRGHNEQFF.

Many counts were recorded for this clonotype. The chain employs TRBV6-2 or TRBV6-3 and TRBJ2-3; 8 bases are shared with TRBD1. Germline loops: CDR1 MNHEY, CDR2 SVGEGT. The V and J ends lost 7 bases and 4 bases, in that order; junction bases with no gene match: 7. The CDR3 contains 14 residues. The CDR3 loop is CASTDRGGSDTQYF. CDR3 DNA: TGTGCCAGCACCGACAGGGGAGGATCAGATACGCAGTATTTT.

The table lists this clonotype with many counts. V gene TRBV7-2 combines with J gene TRBJ2-5; D is ambiguous. Germline CDR1 SGHTA, CDR2 FQGNSA. This CDR3 has 12 residues. The V end was cut by 1 base, the J end by 5 bases, with 5 bases between. Here the CDR3 DNA reads TGTGCCAGCAGCTTAGTGCAGGAGACCCAGTACTTC. The encoded protein is CASSLVQETQYF.

In its sample, this clonotype was seen many times. V usage is TRBV7-8 and J usage is TRBJ2-1; the D is unclear. Looked up from germline, CDR1 is SGHVS and CDR2 is FQNEAQ. The CDR3 length is 17 residues. V was clipped by 5 bases and J by 2 bases, with 19 bases between them. The chain's CDR3 is CASSPYIPRPPYNEQFF. For the CDR3, the DNA is TGTGCCAGCAGCCCTTATATCCCCAGGCCTCCCTACAATGAGCAGTTCTTC.

The chain uses TRBV7-8 and TRBJ2-6, with TRBD1 matching over 9 bases. V trimming: 5 bases; J trimming: 0 bases; junction bases outside the gene matches: 11. CDR3 length: 19 residues. Germline V CDR1 and CDR2: SGHVS, FQNEAQ. Here the CDR3 DNA reads TGTGCCAGCAGCCCCGACAGGGGGAATTTCCTCTCTGGGGCCAACGTCCTGACTTTC. It is translated as CASSPDRGNFLSGANVLTF.

Concerning this clonotype: This may be a read error, as it is one base from a much larger clone. The chain has TRBV6-2 or TRBV6-3 and TRBJ2-5, with D perhaps being TRBD1 or TRBD2 (5 bases each). The CDR3 has 13 amino acids. The V gene lost 10 bases and the J gene lost 2 bases, with 14 bases spanning the gap. CDR1 and CDR2 (germline): MNHEY, SVGEGT. CDR3 protein: CANARGSQETQYF. The CDR3 bases are TGTGCCAACGCGAGGGGTTCACAAGAGACCCAGTACTTC.

This clonotype was recorded at least ten times. This chain uses TRBV7-9 with TRBJ2-7; D possibly corresponds to TRBD1 (6 bases). Germline loops: CDR1 SEHNR, CDR2 FQNEAQ (reference sequence). This CDR3 is built from 12 residues. The V and J ends lost 5 bases and 3 bases respectively, with 8 bases between them. Here the CDR3 DNA reads TGTGCCAGCAGCATACAGGGCTACGAGCAGTACTTC. Translated: CASSIQGYEQYF. The full variable domain, in which reference TRBV7-9 and TRBJ2-7 provide the parts outside the CDR3, is DTGVSQNPRHKITKRGQNVTFRCDPISEHNRLYWYRQTLGQGPEFLTYFQNEAQLEKSRLLSDRFSAERPKGSFSTLEIQRTEQGDSAMYLCASSIQGYEQYFGPGTRLTVT.

This clonotype came up many times. V and J are TRBV6-6 and TRBJ2-3; D possibly corresponds to TRBD2 (5 bases). The germline V gene encodes CDR1 MNHNY and CDR2 SVGAGI (reference sequence). Between the trimmed V and J ends, which lost 2 bases and 7 bases, there was a span of 10 bases. This CDR3 comprises 13 residues. Here the CDR3 reads CASSYPLAYTQYF. CDR3 DNA sequence: TGTGCCAGCAGTTACCCGCTAGCTTATACGCAGTATTTT.

This clonotype was recorded many times. The genes are TRBV20-1 and TRBJ1-5, with 8 positions matching TRBD1. V shed 5 bases and J 5 bases; nucleotides not matched to a gene: 8. The V gene's germline CDR1 is DFQATT and CDR2 SNEGSKA (reference sequence). The CDR3 totals 14 residues. CDR3: CSAGGQGAHQPQHF. The CDR3 DNA reads as TGCAGTGCTGGCGGTCAGGGGGCTCATCAGCCCCAGCATTTT.

This clonotype was seen at least ten times. CDR3 protein: CASSQAVTGGRYGYTF. The DNA of the CDR3 is TGCGCCAGCAGCCAAGCTGTAACAGGGGGCCGCTATGGCTACACCTTC. J is TRBJ1-2 and V is TRBV4-3, with 9 bases lining up with TRBD1. The CDR3 is 16 amino acids. V gave up 1 base and J gave up 4 bases; unmatched junction bases: 7. Looked up from germline, CDR1 is LGHNA and CDR2 is YSLEER.

This clonotype was seen at least ten times. The J gene is TRBJ1-5, the V gene TRBV5-1; D remains unclear. The CDR3 contains 13 residues. The V and J ends lost 0 bases and 4 bases respectively, with 5 bases between them. Germline values: CDR1 SGHRS, CDR2 YFSETQ. The CDR3 region has the DNA TGCGCCAGCAGCTTGGGGGCTAATCAGCCCCAGCATTTT. Residues: CASSLGANQPQHF.

This clonotype was seen many times. The chain employs TRBV29-1 and TRBJ2-1; D might be TRBD1 or TRBD2, each matching 6 bases. V lost 6 bases, J lost 7 bases, and 16 bases lay in between. Germline V lookup: CDR1 SQVTM, CDR2 ANQGSEA. CDR3 length equals 13 residues. CDR3 bases: TGCAGCGTGCCCCGGGGGCTAAGGAATGAGCAGTTCTTC. It specifies CSVPRGLRNEQFF.

This clonotype was counted ten times or more. The V and J genes are TRBV29-1 and TRBJ1-1, with 7 bases aligning to TRBD1. Germline values: CDR1 SQVTM, CDR2 ANQGSEA. V was pared by 8 bases and J by 3 bases, with 9 bases of the junction left unmatched. The CDR3 is 13 residues long. The CDR3 coding sequence is TGCAGCACGAGGGGGCCCCTCGACACTGAAGCTTTCTTT. It translates to CSTRGPLDTEAFF.

The rearrangement links TRBV12-5 to TRBJ2-7; TRBD1 aligns across 10 bases. CDR3 length: 14 residues. CDR1 is LGHNT and CDR2 is FRNRAP in the germline V gene. The CDR3 DNA reads as TGTGTTAGTGGTTTCGGGACAGGGGTCTACGAGCAGTACGTC. Its translation is CVSGFGTGVYEQYV.

This clonotype was counted ten times or more. The chain couples TRBV4-2 to TRBJ1-6; D may be TRBD1 (5 bases). V was clipped by 0 bases and J by 7 bases, with 10 bases between them. The CDR3 totals 15 residues. Germline values: CDR1 LGHNA, CDR2 YNFKEQ. CDR3 DNA: TGTGCCAGCAGCCAAGAGCCTCAGGGAAATTCACCCCTCCACTTT. It codes for CASSQEPQGNSPLHF.

This clonotype was found many times. The V and J genes are TRBV11-2 and TRBJ1-1; D is unresolved. Per the germline V gene, CDR1 is SGHAT and CDR2 is FQNNGV. V gave up 1 base and J gave up 4 bases, with 7 bases separating them. This CDR3 is 13 amino acids long. The CDR3: CASSLVSGTEAFF. The CDR3 nucleotides are TGTGCCAGCAGCTTAGTTAGTGGCACTGAAGCTTTCTTT.

This clonotype was observed at least ten times. This chain joins TRBV11-2 and TRBJ2-7, with TRBD2 as a possible D gene (7 bases). V was pared by 4 bases and J by 5 bases, with 21 bases between. CDR1 and CDR2 (germline): SGHAT, FQNNGV. CDR3 length: 16 residues. Here the CDR3 reads CASSSIRGGNLHEQYF. DNA for the CDR3: TGTGCCAGCAGCTCGATTAGGGGGGGGAATCTTCACGAGCAGTACTTC.

The genes are TRBV7-2 and TRBJ2-3; D unresolved. The CDR3 runs 16 residues. Germline-derived CDR1 and CDR2 are SGHTA and FQGNSA. V was pared by 5 bases and J by 0 bases, with 15 bases between. The CDR3 coding sequence is TGTGCCAGCAGCCTCGGGCCCCCTACGAGCACAGATACGCAGTATTTT. Its translation is CASSLGPPTSTDTQYF.

This clonotype was recorded many times. This chain joins TRBV7-9 and TRBJ2-1, with 10 positions matching TRBD2. The CDR3 has 16 amino acids. Unmatched junction bases numbered 4, after V lost 2 bases and J lost 3 bases. Per the germline V gene, CDR1 is SEHNR and CDR2 is FQNEAQ (reference sequence). CDR3 region: CASSLRAGGGYNEQFF. CDR3 nucleotides: TGTGCCAGCAGCTTAAGAGCGGGGGGGGGCTACAATGAGCAGTTCTTC.

This clonotype has ten or more counts. The chain couples TRBV11-2 to TRBJ1-1; TRBD1 matches at 7 bases. V lost 5 bases to trimming and J lost 3 bases; unmatched junction nucleotides: 6. CDR1 and CDR2 (germline): SGHAT, FQNNGV. The CDR3 is 14 residues long. CDR3 sequence (DNA): TGTGCCAGCAGCGACACAGGGGCGGACACTGAAGCTTTCTTT. It encodes CASSDTGADTEAFF.

This clonotype was counted ten times or more. The CDR3 here is CASSLMGVEEKLFF. CDR3 DNA: TGCGCCAGCAGCTTAATGGGGGTCGAGGAAAAACTGTTTTTT. The V gene is TRBV5-1, the J gene TRBJ1-4, with a tentative D call TRBD1 (5 bases). The CDR3 is 14 residues long. V was trimmed by 2 bases and J by 8 bases, leaving 13 bases between them. The germline gives CDR1 SGHRS, CDR2 YFSETQ.

The sample holds many counts of this clonotype. The chain combines TRBV7-9 with TRBJ2-2; no definite D call. The CDR3 is 14 amino acids. Germline V CDR1 and CDR2: SEHNR, FQNEAQ (reference sequence). The ends were cut back, 4 bases at V and 6 bases at J, with 12 bases in the middle. The CDR3 DNA follows: TGTGCCAGCAGCTCCGTAAGGCACCCCGGGGAGCTGTTTTTT. It yields the protein CASSSVRHPGELFF.

Many counts were recorded for this clonotype. The V gene is TRBV4-1, the J gene TRBJ2-4, with 8 bases lining up with TRBD1. Germline-derived CDR1 and CDR2 are MGHRA and YSYEKL. The CDR3 contains 18 residues. The V and J ends lost 4 bases and 10 bases, in that order; junction bases with no gene match: 21. The CDR3 region is CASSRPLQGDLLRTIQYF. CDR3 in DNA: TGCGCCAGCAGCCGACCGTTACAGGGGGACCTTTTGCGAACGATTCAGTACTTC.

This clonotype was observed many times. The chain joins TRBV9 to TRBJ2-3; TRBD2 matches 10 bases. Unmatched junction bases numbered 5, after V lost 3 bases and J lost 1 base. The CDR3 loop spans 16 amino acids. Germline CDR1 is SGDLS and CDR2 is YYNGEE. The DNA of the CDR3 is TGTGCCAGCAGCGAAAGCGGGGGGGCAGGCACAGATACGCAGTATTTT. Residues: CASSESGGAGTDTQYF.

This clonotype was detected ten times or more. CDR3 region: CSVSGPPYNEQFF. The CDR3 DNA follows: TGCAGTGTTTCAGGGCCCCCTTACAATGAGCAGTTCTTC. The chain uses TRBV20-1 and TRBJ2-1, with D possibly TRBD1 on 5 matching bases. The germline V and J ends were trimmed by 7 bases and 4 bases, with 14 bases remaining between them. This CDR3 spans 13 amino acids. Germline V gives CDR1 DFQATT, CDR2 SNEGSKA (reference sequence).